This T cell receptor beta chain was observed in a study of T cell repertoires in cytomegalovirus infection. As for the study in general: Well-studied HLA-B-restricted CMV epitopes were used in the study alongside recently identified HLA-C-restricted ones. Indications came from public TCR beta signatures; they pointed to CMV infection and to a matching HLA type. Study observations and caveats: It was HLA-C-restricted CMV-specific TCR beta clonotypes that dominated the response ex vivo. Using cumulative public TCR beta family frequency, the authors identified those who carried CMV together with the relevant HLA.

Trimming pared 6 bases from V and 3 bases from J, leaving 18 bases between. CDR3 length: 14 residues. Germline loops: CDR1 DFQATT, CDR2 SNEGSKA (reference sequence). Using its own MiXCR run on the reads, TCRdb lists one record per CDR3 protein. The repertoire holds a few hundred thousand distinct CDR3 sequences, with 33% as singletons. Of note for this clonotype: The target antigen is unknown.

The sample consisted of cultured PBMCs, taken from culture after CMV antigen stimulation. The sequence was collected from a human donor in good health (CMV status not recorded). Some clones in this sample may be carry-over from other donors' samples. The chain combines TRBV20-1 with TRBJ2-7; the D is unclear. The CDR3 DNA reads as TGCAGTGCCCGTGGAGAGGCAGCGAGCTACGAGCAGTACTTC. Translation gives CSARGEAASYEQYF.